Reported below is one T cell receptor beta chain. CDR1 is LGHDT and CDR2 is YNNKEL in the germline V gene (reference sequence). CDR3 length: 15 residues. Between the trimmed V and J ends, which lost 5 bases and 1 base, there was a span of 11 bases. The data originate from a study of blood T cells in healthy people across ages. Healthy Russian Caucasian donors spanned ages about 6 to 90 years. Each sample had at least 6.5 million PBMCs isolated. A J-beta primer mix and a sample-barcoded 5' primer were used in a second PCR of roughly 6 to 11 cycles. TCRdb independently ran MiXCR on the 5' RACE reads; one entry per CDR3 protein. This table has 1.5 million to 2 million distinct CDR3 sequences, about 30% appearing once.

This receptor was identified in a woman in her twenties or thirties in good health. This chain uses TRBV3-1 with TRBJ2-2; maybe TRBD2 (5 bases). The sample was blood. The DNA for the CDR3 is TGTGCCAGCAGCGGTGGGAGCCTGAACACCGGGGAGCTGTTTTTT. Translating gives CASSGGSLNTGELFF.